This is a list of T cell receptor beta chains from one sample in a study of T cells in Graves' hyperthyroidism and ophthalmopathy. Each CDR3 protein is one row after TCRdb ran MiXCR on the multiplex PCR reads. The table lists 650,000 to 800,000 distinct CDR3 sequences, roughly 45% of them singletons, with more than 7% in the top ten. The sequenced sample consisted of peripheral blood or thyroid tissue (not recorded which). These receptors all stem from an adult man with Graves' disease, either hyperthyroidism or ophthalmopathy (not recorded which). Each CDR3 is given with its conserved first and last residue. A D gene is named only where the DNA matches it firmly. Size is stated for part of the rows, as once, few or many counts, or as a class when the clone is expanded.

V gene: TRBV29-1
J gene: TRBJ2-5
clone size: NA
D gene: NA
CDR3 protein: CSVGRQETQYF
CDR3 DNA: TGCAGCGTTGGGAGACAAGAGACCCAGTACTTC

V gene: TRBV6-1
J gene: TRBJ1-2
clone size: NA
D gene: NA
CDR3 protein: CASSVDRVYGATF
CDR3 DNA: TGTGCCAGCAGTGTGGACCGCGTCTATGGCGCCACCTTC

V gene: TRBV7-3
J gene: TRBJ2-2
clone size: NA
D gene: TRBD2
CDR3 protein: CASSLGGPGLAANTGELFF
CDR3 DNA: TGTGCCAGCAGCTTGGGGGGACCGGGACTAGCGGCGAACACCGGGGAGCTGTTTTTT

V gene: TRBV29-1
J gene: TRBJ2-7
clone size: NA
D gene: TRBD2
CDR3 protein: CSVRGGPSYEQYF
CDR3 DNA: TGCAGCGTGCGGGGGGGCCCATCCTACGAGCAGTACTTC

V gene: TRBV7-8
J gene: TRBJ2-6
clone size: NA
D gene: NA
CDR3 protein: CASSHTGLNVLTF
CDR3 DNA: TGTGCCAGCAGCCATACGGGGCTTAACGTCCTGACTTTC

V gene: TRBV25-1
J gene: TRBJ1-1
clone size: many
D gene: NA
CDR3 protein: CASSDLANEAFF
CDR3 DNA: TGTGCCAGCAGTGACTTGGCTAACGAAGCTTTCTTT

V gene: TRBV4-1
J gene: TRBJ1-6
clone size: few
D gene: NA
CDR3 protein: CASSQERDGSPLHF
CDR3 DNA: TGCGCCAGCAGCCAAGAGAGGGATGGATCACCCCTCCACTTT

V gene: TRBV2
J gene: TRBJ1-5
clone size: NA
D gene: NA
CDR3 protein: CASSDGQGQPQHF
CDR3 DNA: TGTGCCAGCAGTGATGGCCAGGGTCAGCCCCAGCATTTT

V gene: TRBV25-1
J gene: TRBJ1-1
clone size: NA
D gene: TRBD1
CDR3 protein: CASLATGGQTEAFF
CDR3 DNA: TGTGCCAGCTTGGCCACAGGGGGCCAAACTGAAGCTTTCTTT

V gene: TRBV2
J gene: TRBJ1-5
clone size: NA
D gene: NA
CDR3 protein: CASSDLTTNQPQHF
CDR3 DNA: TGTGCCAGCAGTGATTTGACGACCAATCAGCCCCAGCATTTT

V gene: TRBV12-3/TRBV12-4
J gene: TRBJ2-7
clone size: few
D gene: NA
CDR3 protein: CASTSGNTRYF
CDR3 DNA: TGTGCCAGCACATCAGGGAATACTCGGTACTTC

V gene: TRBV7-9
J gene: TRBJ1-6
clone size: NA
D gene: NA
CDR3 protein: CASSLGRGISPLHF
CDR3 DNA: TGTGCCAGCAGCTTAGGGAGGGGCATCTCACCCCTCCACTTT

V gene: TRBV7-9
J gene: TRBJ2-7
clone size: NA
D gene: NA
CDR3 protein: CASSPSLQRYEQYF
CDR3 DNA: TGTGCCAGCAGCCCCTCACTCCAGCGCTACGAGCAGTACTTC

V gene: TRBV7-8
J gene: TRBJ1-6
clone size: once
D gene: NA
CDR3 protein: CASSLVLGDLSNSPLHF
CDR3 DNA: TGTGCCAGCAGCTTAGTCTTAGGGGATTTATCTAATTCACCCCTCCACTTT

V gene: TRBV7-9
J gene: TRBJ2-2
clone size: NA
D gene: NA
CDR3 protein: CASSSTGGLTNTGELFF
CDR3 DNA: TGTGCCAGCAGCTCAACAGGAGGACTAACGAACACCGGGGAGCTGTTTTTT

V gene: TRBV29-1
J gene: TRBJ2-5
clone size: few
D gene: TRBD2
CDR3 protein: CSVDRTSGGGYQETQYF
CDR3 DNA: TGCAGCGTCGATAGGACTAGCGGGGGGGGGTACCAAGAGACCCAGTACTTC

V gene: TRBV7-9
J gene: TRBJ2-5
clone size: NA
D gene: TRBD1
CDR3 protein: CASSLGGKGAETQYF
CDR3 DNA: TGTGCCAGCAGCTTAGGAGGAAAGGGGGCTGAGACCCAGTACTTC

V gene: TRBV19
J gene: TRBJ2-2
clone size: NA
D gene: TRBD1
CDR3 protein: CASSIWDRDTGELFF
CDR3 DNA: TGTGCCAGTAGTATATGGGACAGGGACACCGGGGAGCTGTTTTTT

V gene: TRBV29-1
J gene: TRBJ2-5
clone size: many
D gene: NA
CDR3 protein: CSVGRQGRLSGGYQETQYF
CDR3 DNA: TGCAGCGTTGGACGACAGGGGAGATTAAGCGGGGGCTACCAAGAGACCCAGTACTTC

V gene: TRBV20-1
J gene: TRBJ1-4
clone size: NA
D gene: NA
CDR3 protein: CSARVDYTGAGEKLFF
CDR3 DNA: TGCAGTGCTAGAGTAGACTATACCGGGGCAGGGGAAAAACTGTTTTTT

V gene: TRBV29-1
J gene: TRBJ1-1
clone size: many
D gene: NA
CDR3 protein: CSVSDRNPEAFF
CDR3 DNA: TGCAGCGTTTCCGACAGGAATCCTGAAGCTTTCTTT

V gene: TRBV24-1
J gene: TRBJ2-3
clone size: NA
D gene: TRBD2
CDR3 protein: CATSDPRAGGPDTQYF
CDR3 DNA: TGTGCCACCAGTGACCCCCGTGCGGGAGGGCCAGATACGCAGTATTTT

V gene: TRBV29-1
J gene: TRBJ1-2
clone size: many
D gene: TRBD1
CDR3 protein: CSVEGQGSRYTF
CDR3 DNA: TGCAGCGTTGAAGGACAGGGAAGCCGCTACACCTTC

V gene: TRBV7-8
J gene: TRBJ2-7
clone size: NA
D gene: TRBD1
CDR3 protein: CASSQSEDRAYEQYF
CDR3 DNA: TGTGCCAGCAGCCAATCCGAGGACAGGGCCTACGAGCAGTACTTC

V gene: TRBV25-1
J gene: TRBJ1-2
clone size: NA
D gene: TRBD1
CDR3 protein: CASQDPGQRNHVYGYTF
CDR3 DNA: TGTGCCAGCCAAGACCCGGGACAGAGAAATCATGTTTATGGCTACACCTTC

V gene: TRBV7-2
J gene: TRBJ2-7
clone size: NA
D gene: TRBD1
CDR3 protein: CASSFRDRGADEQYF
CDR3 DNA: TGTGCCAGCAGCTTCCGGGACAGGGGAGCGGACGAGCAGTACTTC

V gene: TRBV6-5
J gene: TRBJ1-6
clone size: few
D gene: TRBD1
CDR3 protein: CASSYSGTGHSPLHF
CDR3 DNA: TGTGCCAGCAGTTACAGCGGGACAGGGCATTCACCCCTCCACTTT

V gene: TRBV7-9
J gene: TRBJ2-5
clone size: few
D gene: TRBD2
CDR3 protein: CASSPLSGRAPGTQYF
CDR3 DNA: TGTGCCAGCAGCCCTCTTAGCGGGAGGGCCCCAGGGACCCAGTACTTC

V gene: TRBV20-1
J gene: TRBJ1-2
clone size: NA
D gene: NA
CDR3 protein: CSARAHTNIYGYTF
CDR3 DNA: TGCAGTGCTAGAGCCCATACGAATATCTATGGCTACACCTTC

V gene: TRBV6-1
J gene: TRBJ2-7
clone size: few
D gene: TRBD2
CDR3 protein: CASRDSGGTYEQYF
CDR3 DNA: TGTGCCAGCAGAGATAGCGGGGGGACCTACGAGCAGTACTTC

V gene: TRBV10-3
J gene: TRBJ1-2
clone size: NA
D gene: NA
CDR3 protein: CAISESGTNYGYTF
CDR3 DNA: TGTGCCATCAGTGAGTCCGGGACTAACTATGGCTACACCTTC

V gene: TRBV5-1
J gene: TRBJ2-7
clone size: NA
D gene: NA
CDR3 protein: CASSPQQGSYEQYF
CDR3 DNA: TGCGCCAGCAGCCCGCAACAGGGCTCCTACGAGCAGTACTTC

V gene: TRBV9
J gene: TRBJ1-2
clone size: NA
D gene: NA
CDR3 protein: CASSVSMIQGSYTF
CDR3 DNA: TGTGCCAGCAGCGTATCTATGATTCAGGGGAGCTACACCTTC

V gene: TRBV7-6
J gene: TRBJ2-7
clone size: few
D gene: TRBD2
CDR3 protein: CASSLLGLVGDEQYF
CDR3 DNA: TGTGCCAGCAGCTTATTAGGACTAGTCGGTGACGAGCAGTACTTC

V gene: TRBV10-3
J gene: TRBJ1-2
clone size: many
D gene: NA
CDR3 protein: CAISVGGTLNYGYTF
CDR3 DNA: TGTGCCATCAGTGTTGGGGGGACCCTTAACTATGGCTACACCTTC

V gene: TRBV7-9
J gene: TRBJ2-5
clone size: NA
D gene: NA
CDR3 protein: CASSLDLRPNQPQYF
CDR3 DNA: TGTGCCAGCAGCTTAGATCTACGGCCAAATCAGCCCCAGTACTTC

V gene: TRBV5-1
J gene: TRBJ2-7
clone size: NA
D gene: TRBD2
CDR3 protein: CASTQAGGTGYEQYF
CDR3 DNA: TGCGCCAGCACCCAGGCGGGGGGGACGGGCTACGAGCAGTACTTC

V gene: TRBV7-3
J gene: TRBJ1-1
clone size: many
D gene: NA
CDR3 protein: CASSLNGGEAFF
CDR3 DNA: TGTGCCAGCAGCTTAAATGGGGGTGAAGCTTTCTTT

V gene: TRBV6-6
J gene: TRBJ1-5
clone size: many
D gene: TRBD1
CDR3 protein: CASSVDRGPHQPQHF
CDR3 DNA: TGTGCCAGCAGTGTGGACAGGGGACCCCATCAGCCCCAGCATTTT

V gene: TRBV7-8
J gene: TRBJ2-5
clone size: NA
D gene: NA
CDR3 protein: CASSPIDTQETQYF
CDR3 DNA: TGTGCCAGCAGCCCGATAGATACCCAAGAGACCCAGTACTTC

V gene: TRBV2
J gene: TRBJ1-1
clone size: few
D gene: TRBD1
CDR3 protein: CASRDPTGGTEAFF
CDR3 DNA: TGTGCCAGCAGAGACCCGACAGGGGGCACTGAAGCTTTCTTT

V gene: TRBV7-8
J gene: TRBJ1-5
clone size: NA
D gene: TRBD1
CDR3 protein: CASSARTGDQPQHF
CDR3 DNA: TGTGCCAGCAGCGCCCGGACAGGGGACCAGCCCCAGCATTTT

V gene: TRBV10-3
J gene: TRBJ1-5
clone size: few
D gene: TRBD1
CDR3 protein: CASSKGQGAGQPQHF
CDR3 DNA: TGTGCCAGCAGTAAGGGACAGGGGGCCGGGCAGCCCCAGCATTTT

V gene: TRBV6-5
J gene: TRBJ1-1
clone size: many
D gene: TRBD1
CDR3 protein: CAISTGTGWNTEAFF
CDR3 DNA: TGTGCCATCAGTACCGGGACAGGGTGGAACACTGAAGCTTTCTTT

V gene: TRBV7-3
J gene: TRBJ1-2
clone size: NA
D gene: NA
CDR3 protein: CASSLGSQDYGYTF
CDR3 DNA: TGTGCCAGCAGCTTAGGGAGTCAAGACTATGGCTACACCTTC

V gene: TRBV29-1
J gene: TRBJ2-7
clone size: once
D gene: TRBD1
CDR3 protein: CSGRQGGSYEQYF
CDR3 DNA: TGCAGCGGTAGACAGGGGGGCTCCTACGAGCAGTACTTC

V gene: TRBV9
J gene: TRBJ1-5
clone size: few
D gene: TRBD1
CDR3 protein: CASSRTGVSNQPQHF
CDR3 DNA: TGTGCCAGCAGCCGGACAGGGGTTAGCAATCAGCCCCAGCATTTT

V gene: TRBV6-5
J gene: TRBJ1-5
clone size: few
D gene: TRBD1
CDR3 protein: CASSPATGSGQPQHF
CDR3 DNA: TGTGCCAGCAGTCCGGCGACAGGGAGCGGTCAGCCCCAGCATTTT

V gene: TRBV24-1
J gene: TRBJ2-2
clone size: NA
D gene: TRBD2
CDR3 protein: CATKAGGDGELFF
CDR3 DNA: TGTGCCACCAAAGCGGGAGGGGACGGGGAGCTGTTTTTT